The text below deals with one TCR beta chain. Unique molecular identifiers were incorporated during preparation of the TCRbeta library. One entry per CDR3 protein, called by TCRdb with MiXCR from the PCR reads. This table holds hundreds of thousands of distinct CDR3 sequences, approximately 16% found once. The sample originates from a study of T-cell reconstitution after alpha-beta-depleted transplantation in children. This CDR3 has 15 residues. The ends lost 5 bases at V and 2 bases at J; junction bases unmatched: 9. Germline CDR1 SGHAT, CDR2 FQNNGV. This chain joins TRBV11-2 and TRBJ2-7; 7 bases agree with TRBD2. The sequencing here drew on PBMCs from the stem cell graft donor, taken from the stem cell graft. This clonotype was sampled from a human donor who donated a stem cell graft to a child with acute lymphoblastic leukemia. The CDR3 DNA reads TGTGCCAGCAGCGGGGGGGGACTTGCCCCCTACGAGCAGTACTTC. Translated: CASSGGGLAPYEQYF.